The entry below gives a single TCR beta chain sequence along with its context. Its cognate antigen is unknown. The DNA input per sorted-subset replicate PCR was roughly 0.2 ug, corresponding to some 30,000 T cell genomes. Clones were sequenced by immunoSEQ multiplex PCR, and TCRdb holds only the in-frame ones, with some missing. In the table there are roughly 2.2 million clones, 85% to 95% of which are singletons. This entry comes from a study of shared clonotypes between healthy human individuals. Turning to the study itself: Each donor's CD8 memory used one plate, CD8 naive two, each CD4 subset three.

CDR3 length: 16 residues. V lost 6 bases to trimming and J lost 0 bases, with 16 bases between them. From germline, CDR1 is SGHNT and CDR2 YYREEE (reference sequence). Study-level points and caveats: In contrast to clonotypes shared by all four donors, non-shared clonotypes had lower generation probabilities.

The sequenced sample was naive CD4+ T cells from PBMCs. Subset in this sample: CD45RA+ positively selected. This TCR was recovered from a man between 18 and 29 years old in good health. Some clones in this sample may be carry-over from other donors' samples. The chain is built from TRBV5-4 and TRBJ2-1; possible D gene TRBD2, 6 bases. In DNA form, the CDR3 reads TGTGCCAGCAACTGGGACTGGCGGAGCTCCTACAATGAGCAGTTCTTC. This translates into CASNWDWRSSYNEQFF.